This is a list of T cell receptor beta chains from one sample in a study of shared clonotypes between healthy human individuals. TCRdb keeps only in-frame clones here, not all; method: immunoSEQ multiplex PCR. Here the sample spans roughly 500,000 clones, roughly four fifths being singletons. Sequencing was done on a sample of PBMCs. These receptor sequences come from a woman in her forties in good health. Some clones in this sample may be carry-over from other donors' samples. CDR3s include the opening cysteine and the closing phenylalanine or tryptophan. Fields, in order: D gene, CDR3 length, clone size, V gene, J gene, CDR3 DNA, CDR3 protein. A D gene is named only where the DNA matches it firmly. Clone size is given for some rows only: seen once, a few or many times, or a class if the clone is expanded.

d_gene: NA
len: 14
abundance: NA
v_gene: TRBV7-9
j_gene: TRBJ1-1
CDR3nt: TGTGCCAGCAGCTTAGGGGGGTCGAACACTGAAGCTTTCTTT
CDR3aa: CASSLGGSNTEAFF

d_gene: NA
len: 16
abundance: NA
v_gene: TRBV11-2
j_gene: TRBJ2-1
CDR3nt: TGTGCCAGCAGCTTAGTGTCCACTGCAGCCTACAATGAGCAGTTCTTC
CDR3aa: CASSLVSTAAYNEQFF

d_gene: NA
len: 15
abundance: few
v_gene: TRBV7-8
j_gene: TRBJ2-7
CDR3nt: TGTGCCAGCAGCTTAATGGTCCTCTCCTCCTACGAGCAGTACTTC
CDR3aa: CASSLMVLSSYEQYF

d_gene: NA
len: 14
abundance: once
v_gene: TRBV11-2
j_gene: TRBJ2-7
CDR3nt: TGTGCCAGCAGCTTAGGCGCAGGGAGGTACGAGCAGTACTTC
CDR3aa: CASSLGAGRYEQYF

d_gene: NA
len: 16
abundance: NA
v_gene: TRBV7-8
j_gene: TRBJ2-7
CDR3nt: TGTGCCAGCAGCTTATCCCTTAGTCAGGCATCCTACGAGCAGTACTTC
CDR3aa: CASSLSLSQASYEQYF

d_gene: NA
len: 12
abundance: NA
v_gene: TRBV28
j_gene: TRBJ1-1
CDR3nt: TGTGCCAGCAGATTCAGGGAAACTGAAGCTTTCTTT
CDR3aa: CASRFRETEAFF

d_gene: TRBD1
len: 14
abundance: NA
v_gene: TRBV7-2
j_gene: TRBJ2-7
CDR3nt: TGTGCCAGCAGCTTAGTAGGACAGGGGTACGAGCAGTACTTC
CDR3aa: CASSLVGQGYEQYF

d_gene: TRBD2
len: 15
abundance: NA
v_gene: TRBV18
j_gene: TRBJ2-3
CDR3nt: TGTGCCAGCTCACCCACTAGCGGGAGCACAGATACGCAGTATTTT
CDR3aa: CASSPTSGSTDTQYF

d_gene: NA
len: 17
abundance: NA
v_gene: TRBV18
j_gene: TRBJ1-4
CDR3nt: TGTGCCAGCTCACCACTGGGCACGCCTCCAACTAATGAAAAACTGTTTTTT
CDR3aa: CASSPLGTPPTNEKLFF

d_gene: TRBD2
len: 14
abundance: NA
v_gene: TRBV9
j_gene: TRBJ2-5
CDR3nt: TGTGCCAGCAGCCGAACGGGGGGGCAAGAGACCCAGTACTTC
CDR3aa: CASSRTGGQETQYF

d_gene: NA
len: 14
abundance: few
v_gene: TRBV5-1
j_gene: TRBJ2-1
CDR3nt: TGCGCCAGCAGACGGGTAATGGGGAACAATGAGCAGTTCTTC
CDR3aa: CASRRVMGNNEQFF

d_gene: TRBD2
len: 18
abundance: many
v_gene: TRBV5-1
j_gene: TRBJ2-2
CDR3nt: TGCGCCAGCAGCCTTCGGACTAGCGGGAGCCCATCCACCGGGGAGCTGTTTTTT
CDR3aa: CASSLRTSGSPSTGELFF

d_gene: NA
len: 14
abundance: NA
v_gene: TRBV11-1
j_gene: TRBJ2-7
CDR3nt: TGTGCCAGCAGCTTATTCTCCGGAAGGGCCGATCAGTACTTC
CDR3aa: CASSLFSGRADQYF

d_gene: NA
len: 14
abundance: many
v_gene: TRBV19
j_gene: TRBJ1-1
CDR3nt: TGTGCCAGTAGTACGGACAGTGGGCGCACTGAAGCTTTCTTT
CDR3aa: CASSTDSGRTEAFF

d_gene: NA
len: 15
abundance: NA
v_gene: TRBV15
j_gene: TRBJ1-4
CDR3nt: TGTGCCACCAGCAGAGGGTCCGGGGGATATGAAAAACTGTTTTTT
CDR3aa: CATSRGSGGYEKLFF